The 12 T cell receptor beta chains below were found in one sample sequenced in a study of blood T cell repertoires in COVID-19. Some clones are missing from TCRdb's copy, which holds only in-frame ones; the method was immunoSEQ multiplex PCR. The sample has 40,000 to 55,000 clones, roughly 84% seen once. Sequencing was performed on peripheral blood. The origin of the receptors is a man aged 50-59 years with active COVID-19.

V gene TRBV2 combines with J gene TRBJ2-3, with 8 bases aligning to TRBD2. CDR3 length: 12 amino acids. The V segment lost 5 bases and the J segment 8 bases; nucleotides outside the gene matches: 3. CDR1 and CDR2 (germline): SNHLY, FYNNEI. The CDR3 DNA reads TGTGCCAGCAGTACGCTAGCGGGTACGCAGTATTTT. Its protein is CASSTLAGTQYF.

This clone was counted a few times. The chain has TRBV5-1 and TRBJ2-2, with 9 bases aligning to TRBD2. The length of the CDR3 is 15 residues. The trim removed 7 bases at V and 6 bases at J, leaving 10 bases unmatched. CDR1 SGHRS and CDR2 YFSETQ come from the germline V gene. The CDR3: CASGSEREASGELFF. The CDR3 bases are TGCGCCAGCGGATCTGAGCGGGAGGCCTCCGGGGAGCTGTTTTTT.

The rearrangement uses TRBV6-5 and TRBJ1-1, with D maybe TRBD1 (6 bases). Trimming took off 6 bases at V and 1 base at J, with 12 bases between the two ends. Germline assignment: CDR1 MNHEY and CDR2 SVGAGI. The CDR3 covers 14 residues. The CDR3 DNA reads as TGTGCCAGCAGCCGGACAGAGGGGAACACTGAAGCTTTCTTT. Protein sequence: CASSRTEGNTEAFF.

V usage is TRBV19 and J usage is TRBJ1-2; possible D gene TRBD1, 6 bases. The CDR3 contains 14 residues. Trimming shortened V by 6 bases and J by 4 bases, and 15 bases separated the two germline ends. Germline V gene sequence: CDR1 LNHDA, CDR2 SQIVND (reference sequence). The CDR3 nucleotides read TGTGCCAGTAGCCAAAGGGGGATCGGCTATGGCTACACCTTC. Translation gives CASSQRGIGYGYTF.

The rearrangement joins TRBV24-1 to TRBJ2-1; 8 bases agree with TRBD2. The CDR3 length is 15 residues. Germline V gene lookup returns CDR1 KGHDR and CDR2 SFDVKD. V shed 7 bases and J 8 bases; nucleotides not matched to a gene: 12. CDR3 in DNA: TGTGCCACCAGCCGCGGGGCGGGAGGTGTCTATGAGCAGTTCTTC. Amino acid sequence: CATSRGAGGVYEQFF.

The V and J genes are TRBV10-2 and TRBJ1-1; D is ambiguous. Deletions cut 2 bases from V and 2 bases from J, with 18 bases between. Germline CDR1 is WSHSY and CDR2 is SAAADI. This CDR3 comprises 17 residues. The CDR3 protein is CASSEISGSLYNTEAFF. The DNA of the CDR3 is TGCGCCAGCAGTGAGATCTCGGGGTCTCTTTACAACACTGAAGCTTTCTTT.

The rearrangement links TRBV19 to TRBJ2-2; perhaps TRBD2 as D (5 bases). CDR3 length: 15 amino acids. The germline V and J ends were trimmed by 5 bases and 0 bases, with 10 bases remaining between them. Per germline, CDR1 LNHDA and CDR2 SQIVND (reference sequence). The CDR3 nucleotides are TGTGCCAGTAGTCCTAGCCTAGCGAACACCGGGGAGCTGTTTTTT. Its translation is CASSPSLANTGELFF.

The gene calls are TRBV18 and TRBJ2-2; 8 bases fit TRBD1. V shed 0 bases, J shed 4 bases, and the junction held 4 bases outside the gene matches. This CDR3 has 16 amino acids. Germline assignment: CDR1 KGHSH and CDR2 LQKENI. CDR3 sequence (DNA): TGTGCCAGCTCACCACCGACAGGGGTAGTCACCGGGGAGCTGTTTTTT. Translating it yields CASSPPTGVVTGELFF.

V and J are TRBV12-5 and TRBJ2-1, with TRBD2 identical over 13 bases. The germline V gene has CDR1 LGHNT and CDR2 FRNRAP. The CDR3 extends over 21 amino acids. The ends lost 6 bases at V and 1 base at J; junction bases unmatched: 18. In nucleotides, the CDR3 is TGTGCTAGTGGCCAACGGACTAGCGGGAGCCGTCGGACCTGGTCCTACAATGAGCAGTTCTTC. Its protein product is CASGQRTSGSRRTWSYNEQFF.

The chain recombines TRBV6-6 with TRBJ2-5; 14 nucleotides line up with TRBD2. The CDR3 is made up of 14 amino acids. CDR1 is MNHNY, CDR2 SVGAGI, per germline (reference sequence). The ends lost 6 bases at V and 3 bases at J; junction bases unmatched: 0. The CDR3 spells CASRGLAGEETQYF. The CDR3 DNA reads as TGTGCCAGCAGGGGACTAGCGGGGGAAGAGACCCAGTACTTC.

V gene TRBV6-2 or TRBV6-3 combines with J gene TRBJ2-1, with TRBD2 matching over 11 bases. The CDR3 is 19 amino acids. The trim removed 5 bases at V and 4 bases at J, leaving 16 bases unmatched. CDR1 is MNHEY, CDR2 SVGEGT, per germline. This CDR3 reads CASSRPFTLLAGGYNEQFF. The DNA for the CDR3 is TGTGCCAGCAGTCGCCCTTTTACGTTGTTAGCGGGGGGGTACAATGAGCAGTTCTTC.

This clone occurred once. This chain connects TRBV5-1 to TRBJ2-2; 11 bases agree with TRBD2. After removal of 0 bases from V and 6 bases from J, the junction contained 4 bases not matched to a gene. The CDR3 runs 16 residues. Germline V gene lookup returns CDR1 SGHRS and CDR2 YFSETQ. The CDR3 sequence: CASSLGLAGLAGELFF. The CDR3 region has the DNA TGCGCCAGCAGCTTGGGACTAGCGGGGCTTGCCGGGGAGCTGTTTTTT.